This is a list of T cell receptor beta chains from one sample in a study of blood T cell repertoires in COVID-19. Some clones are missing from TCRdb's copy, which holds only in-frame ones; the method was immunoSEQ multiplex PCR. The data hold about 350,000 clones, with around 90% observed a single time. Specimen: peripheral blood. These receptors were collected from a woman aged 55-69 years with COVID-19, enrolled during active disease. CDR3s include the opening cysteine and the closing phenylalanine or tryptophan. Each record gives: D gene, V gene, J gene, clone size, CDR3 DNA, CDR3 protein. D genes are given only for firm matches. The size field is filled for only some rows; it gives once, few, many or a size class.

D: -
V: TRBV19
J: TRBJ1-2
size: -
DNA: TGTGCCAGTACCGCATTGGACCGCCAGGGGTATGGCTACACCTTC
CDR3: CASTALDRQGYGYTF

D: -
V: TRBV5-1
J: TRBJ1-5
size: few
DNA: TGCGCCAGCAGCTTTGACGGCGGAAGCAATCAGCCCCAGCATTTT
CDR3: CASSFDGGSNQPQHF

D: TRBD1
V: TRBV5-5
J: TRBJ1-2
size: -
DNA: TGTGCCAGCAGCTGGGGACAGTCTAACTATGGCTACACCTTC
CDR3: CASSWGQSNYGYTF

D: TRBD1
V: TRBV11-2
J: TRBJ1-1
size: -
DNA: TGTGCCAGCAGTTTTACAGGGGGTACTGAAGCTTTCTTT
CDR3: CASSFTGGTEAFF

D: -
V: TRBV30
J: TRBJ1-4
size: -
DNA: TGTGCCTGGTCGGGTGATAATGAAAAACTGTTTTTT
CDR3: CAWSGDNEKLFF

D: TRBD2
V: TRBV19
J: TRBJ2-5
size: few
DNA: TGTGCCAGTAGTATAGCCGGGACTAGCGGCGAAGAGACCCAGTACTTC
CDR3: CASSIAGTSGEETQYF

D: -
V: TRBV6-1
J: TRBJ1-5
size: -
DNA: TGTGCCAGCAGTGATGTTCCCCCGGGTGGCAATCAGCCCCAGCATTTT
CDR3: CASSDVPPGGNQPQHF

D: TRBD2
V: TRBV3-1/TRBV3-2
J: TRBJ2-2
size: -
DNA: TGTGCCAGCAGCTCCCGGACTAGCAAGGGCGGGGAGCTGTTTTTT
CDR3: CASSSRTSKGGELFF

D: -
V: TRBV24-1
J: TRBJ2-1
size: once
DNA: TGTGCCACCAGTGATCGAACTAATGAGCAGTTCTTC
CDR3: CATSDRTNEQFF

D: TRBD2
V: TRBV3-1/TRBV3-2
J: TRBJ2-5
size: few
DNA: TGTGCCAGCAGCCAAGATTACCCGGCGGGGGAAGAGACCCAGTACTTC
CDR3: CASSQDYPAGEETQYF

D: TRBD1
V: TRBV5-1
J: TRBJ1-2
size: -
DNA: TGCGCCAGCAGCTTGGGGACAGGCCGTTATGGCTACACCTTC
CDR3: CASSLGTGRYGYTF

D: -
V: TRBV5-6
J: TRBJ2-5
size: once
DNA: TGTGCCAGCAGCTCAGGACTGATCCTCCAAGAGACCCAGTACTTC
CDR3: CASSSGLILQETQYF

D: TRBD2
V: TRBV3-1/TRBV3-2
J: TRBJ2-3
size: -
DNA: TGTGCCAGCAGCCACCAGCGGGGGGGAGCAGATACGCAGTATTTT
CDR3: CASSHQRGGADTQYF

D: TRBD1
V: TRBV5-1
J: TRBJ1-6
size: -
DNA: TGCGCCAGCAGCTTGTCCCGGGACAGTAATTCACCCCTCCACTTT
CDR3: CASSLSRDSNSPLHF

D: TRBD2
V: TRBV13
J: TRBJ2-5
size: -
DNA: TGTGCCAGCAGCTTAGTGCGGGGGGGCTTATACCAAGAGACCCAGTACTTC
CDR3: CASSLVRGGLYQETQYF

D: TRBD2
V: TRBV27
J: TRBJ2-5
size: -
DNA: TGTGCCCCGGGGGGGCGTGTCCAGTACTTC
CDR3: CAPGGRVQYF

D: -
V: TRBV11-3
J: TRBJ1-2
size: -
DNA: TGTGCCAGCAGCTTAGACGGCCAGGGGTTAGGCTACACCTTC
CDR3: CASSLDGQGLGYTF

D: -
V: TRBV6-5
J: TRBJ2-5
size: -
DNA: TGTGCCAGCAGAAGGAGAGAAGAGACCCAGTACTTC
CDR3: CASRRREETQYF

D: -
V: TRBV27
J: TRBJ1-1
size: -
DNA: TGTGCCAGCAGTACGGGGATGAACACTGAAGCTTTCTTT
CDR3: CASSTGMNTEAFF

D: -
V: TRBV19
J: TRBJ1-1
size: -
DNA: TGTGCCAGTGGCCGGAGATTGAACACTGAAGCTTTCTTT
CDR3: CASGRRLNTEAFF

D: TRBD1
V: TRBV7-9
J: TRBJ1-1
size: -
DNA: TGTGCCAGCAGTTGGACAGGTGAAGCTTTCTTT
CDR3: CASSWTGEAFF

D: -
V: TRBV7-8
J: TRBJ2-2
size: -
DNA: TGTGCCAGCAGCTTAAAGGTTAGGAGCCCGAACACCGGGGAGCTGTTTTTT
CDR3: CASSLKVRSPNTGELFF

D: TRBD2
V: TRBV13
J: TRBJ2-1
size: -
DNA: TGTGCCAGCTGTAGGATGAGCGGGGGGGTACCTCGCCTTTTTACCTACAATGAGCAGTTCTTC
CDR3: CASCRMSGGVPRLFTYNEQFF

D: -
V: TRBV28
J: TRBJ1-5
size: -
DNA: TGTGCCAGCAGTCCCAGGGGTCATAGCAATCAGCCCCAGCATTTT
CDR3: CASSPRGHSNQPQHF

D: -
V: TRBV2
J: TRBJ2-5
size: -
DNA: TGTGCCAGCAGCGAAGGAGTAGTTGGGACCCAGTACTTC
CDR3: CASSEGVVGTQYF

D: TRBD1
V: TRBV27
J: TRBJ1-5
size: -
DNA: TGTGCCAGCAGTTTCGGCAGGGGGGCTAGCAATCAGCCCCAGCATTTT
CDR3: CASSFGRGASNQPQHF

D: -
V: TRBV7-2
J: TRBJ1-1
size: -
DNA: TGTGCCAGCAGACCAAAAGGGGGGAGGGCAAACACTGAAGCTTTCTTT
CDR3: CASRPKGGRANTEAFF

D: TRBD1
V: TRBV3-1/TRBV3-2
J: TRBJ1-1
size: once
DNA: TGTGCCAGCAGCCAACCGACAGGGGCCGCCGACGCTTTCTTT
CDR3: CASSQPTGAADAFF

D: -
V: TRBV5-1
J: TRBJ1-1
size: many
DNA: TGCGCCAGCAGCTTGGGATCCTCCGGGGTTAACACTGAAGCTTTCTTT
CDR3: CASSLGSSGVNTEAFF

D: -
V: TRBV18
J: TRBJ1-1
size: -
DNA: TGTGCCAGCTCTCACGGTATTAATTTACGGGACACTGAAGCTTTCTTT
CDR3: CASSHGINLRDTEAFF

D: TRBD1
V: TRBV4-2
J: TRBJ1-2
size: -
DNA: TGTGCCAGCAGCCAAATTGAGGGACAGGTTAACTATGGCTACACCTTC
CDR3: CASSQIEGQVNYGYTF

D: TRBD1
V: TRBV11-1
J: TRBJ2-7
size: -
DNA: TGTGCCAGCAGCGGACGACAGGGCACAGCCTACGAGCAGTACTTC
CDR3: CASSGRQGTAYEQYF

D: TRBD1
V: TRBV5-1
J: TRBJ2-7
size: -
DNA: TGCGCCAGCAGCTTGGCCGGGACAGGGGGCTACGAGCAGTACTTC
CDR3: CASSLAGTGGYEQYF

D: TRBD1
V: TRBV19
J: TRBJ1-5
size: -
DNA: TGTGCCAGTACCCCCATGGACAGGGGTTATCAGCCCCAGCATTTT
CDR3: CASTPMDRGYQPQHF

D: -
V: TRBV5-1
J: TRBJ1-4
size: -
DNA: TGCGCCAGCAGCTCACGACAGCCGAATGAAAAACTGTTTTTT
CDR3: CASSSRQPNEKLFF

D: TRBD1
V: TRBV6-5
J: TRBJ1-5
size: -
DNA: TGTGCCAGCAGAACGGACAGGGGTAGCAATCAGCCCCAGCATTTT
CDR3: CASRTDRGSNQPQHF

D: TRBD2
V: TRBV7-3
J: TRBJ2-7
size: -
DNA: TGTGCCAGCAGCTTACTCGGGACTACTTCCTACGAGCAGTACTTC
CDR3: CASSLLGTTSYEQYF

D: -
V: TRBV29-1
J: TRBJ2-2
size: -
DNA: TGCAGCGGGAGGACAGCGAACACCGGGGAGCTGTTTTTT
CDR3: CSGRTANTGELFF

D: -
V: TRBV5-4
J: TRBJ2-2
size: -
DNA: TGTGCCAGCAGCCCCGGGAACAGGGTGAACACCGGGGAGCTGTTTTTT
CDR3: CASSPGNRVNTGELFF

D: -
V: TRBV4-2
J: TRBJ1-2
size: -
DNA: TGTGCCAGCAGTAGAGAGGGGGTTGTCTATGGCTACACCTTC
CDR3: CASSREGVVYGYTF

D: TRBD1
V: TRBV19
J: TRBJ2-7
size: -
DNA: TGTGCCAGTAGTCCCACAGGGGCCCCCTACGAGCAGTACTTC
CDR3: CASSPTGAPYEQYF

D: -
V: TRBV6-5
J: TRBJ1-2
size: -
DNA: TGTGCCAGTCTCGGGGGTCCCCCCCTCTATGGCTACACCTTC
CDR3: CASLGGPPLYGYTF

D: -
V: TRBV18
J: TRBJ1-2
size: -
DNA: TGTGCCAGCTCACCATCCGGACAGATTCGGGGCTACACCTTC
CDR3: CASSPSGQIRGYTF

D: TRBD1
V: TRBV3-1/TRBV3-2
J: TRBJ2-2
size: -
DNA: TGTGCCAGCAGCCCAAGTCCTCATCCGGGACAGACGAACACCGGGGAGCTGTTTTTT
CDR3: CASSPSPHPGQTNTGELFF

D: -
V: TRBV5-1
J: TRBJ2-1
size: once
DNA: TGCGCCAGCAGCTTGGCGGAAGGGGGACAAACCGAGCAGTTCTTC
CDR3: CASSLAEGGQTEQFF

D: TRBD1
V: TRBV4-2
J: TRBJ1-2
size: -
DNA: TGTGCCAGCGATAAAAGCGCCGGGACAGGGGATGGCTACACCTTC
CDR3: CASDKSAGTGDGYTF